A single T cell receptor (beta chain) is shown here with its context. The data were taken from a study of radiation and T cells in renal cell carcinoma. Time point indicated: blood 2 weeks post-SBRT. Treatment in this sample: 15 Gy SBRT to primary tumor, nephrectomy 4 weeks later. The method was immunoSEQ multiplex PCR; TCRdb's version includes in-frame clones alone and lacks a portion of them. The sample lists about 130,000 clones; 85% to 90% were seen once. CDR1 is SGHRS, CDR2 YFSETQ, per germline. With 4 bases clipped from V and 4 bases from J, the junction kept 4 bases outside the gene matches. The CDR3 spans 14 residues.

Material: blood, obtained from a patient whose treatment included radiotherapy and nephrectomy. This rearrangement joins TRBV5-1 to TRBJ2-5, with 10 bases identical to TRBD1. The receptor's source is a woman aged 70-85 years with renal cell carcinoma. This CDR3 reads CASSPGQGGETQYF. In nucleotides, the CDR3 is TGCGCCAGCAGCCCTGGACAGGGGGGAGAGACCCAGTACTTC. Drawing the rest from reference TRBV5-1 and TRBJ2-5, the complete variable domain is KAGVTQTPRYLIKTRGQQVTLSCSPISGHRSVSWYQQTPGQGLQFLFEYFSETQRNKGNFPGRFSGRQFSNSRSEMNVSTLELGDSALYLCASSPGQGGETQYFGPGTRLLVL.